Shown below are 18 T cell receptor beta chains from a single sample sequenced in a study of shared clonotypes between healthy human individuals. This table comes from immunoSEQ multiplex PCR, and its TCRdb copy is limited to in-frame clones, with some not included. The repertoire holds over a million clones, with about 80% as singletons. Sequencing was performed on memory CD4+ T cells from PBMCs. Subset given: CD45RA-negative fraction. Receptors originate from a man between 18 and 35 years old in good health. Some clones in this sample may be carry-over from other donors' samples.

The V and J genes are TRBV4-2 and TRBJ2-5; tentatively, D is TRBD2 (5 bases). CDR1 is LGHNA, CDR2 YNFKEQ, per germline. The CDR3 totals 14 residues. V lost 1 base and J 5 bases, leaving 11 bases between the germline ends. CDR3 sequence: CASSQVEGGETQYF. Written as DNA, the CDR3 is TGTGCCAGCAGCCAAGTCGAGGGCGGGGAGACCCAGTACTTC.

The chain uses TRBV9 and TRBJ1-1; 7 bases agree with TRBD1. Germline V lookup: CDR1 SGDLS, CDR2 YYNGEE. The CDR3 sequence is 15 residues long. The ends lost 0 bases at V and 4 bases at J; junction bases unmatched: 6. The CDR3 protein is CASSVEAQGGTEAFF. In nucleotides, the CDR3 is TGTGCCAGCAGCGTAGAAGCGCAGGGGGGCACTGAAGCTTTCTTT.

This clone is medium-sized (0.01 to 0.1%) by share. V gene TRBV19 combines with J gene TRBJ1-5, with D perhaps matching TRBD1 (6 bases). CDR1 LNHDA and CDR2 SQIVND come from the germline V gene (reference sequence). With 3 bases removed from V and 4 bases from J, the gap between germline ends came to 13 bases. The CDR3 spans 15 residues. CDR3: CASSIRGADNQPQHF. CDR3 in DNA: TGTGCCAGTAGTATCCGGGGGGCCGATAATCAGCCCCAGCATTTT.

The chain carries TRBV2 and TRBJ2-2; 7 nucleotides agree with TRBD1. The germline V gene encodes CDR1 SNHLY and CDR2 FYNNEI. The CDR3 totals 14 residues. V was pared by 6 bases and J by 7 bases, with 8 bases of the junction left unmatched. DNA for the CDR3: TGTGCCAGCAGAGACAGGGATGCAAGCGGGGAGCTGTTTTTT. It encodes CASRDRDASGELFF.

This chain joins TRBV7-2 and TRBJ2-5; the D gene is possibly TRBD2 (6 bases). This CDR3 spans 15 amino acids. Per the germline V gene, CDR1 is SGHTA and CDR2 is FQGNSA. The germline V and J ends were trimmed by 5 bases and 5 bases, with 18 bases remaining between them. The CDR3: CASSRWSGAGETQYF. In nucleotides, the CDR3 is TGTGCCAGCAGCCGGTGGTCCGGGGCGGGGGAGACCCAGTACTTC.

J is TRBJ2-2 and V is TRBV20-1; unclear D gene. V was cut by 5 bases and J by 5 bases, with 6 bases left in between. This CDR3 contains 11 residues. Germline V gives CDR1 DFQATT, CDR2 SNEGSKA (reference sequence). Written as DNA, the CDR3 is TGCAGTGCTCCCCCTACCGGGGAGCTGTTTTTT. This encodes CSAPPTGELFF.

This clone was detected ten times or more. The chain couples TRBV28 to TRBJ2-1; TRBD1 matches 7 bases. J lost 0 bases, V lost 5 bases, and 7 bases had no gene match. Germline V gene sequence: CDR1 MDHEN, CDR2 SYDVKM. There are 16 residues in the CDR3. The CDR3 is CASSLLPGGSYNEQFF. In DNA, the CDR3 is TGTGCCAGCAGTCTACTACCAGGGGGCTCCTACAATGAGCAGTTCTTC.

The gene calls are TRBV18 and TRBJ2-5; D uncertain. The germline gives CDR1 KGHSH, CDR2 LQKENI. V dropped 3 bases and J dropped 0 bases, with 11 bases sitting between them. The CDR3 length is 15 residues. The CDR3 coding sequence is TGTGCCAGCTCACCGCCTTCAAGTAACCAAGAGACCCAGTACTTC. Its protein is CASSPPSSNQETQYF.

This rearrangement joins TRBV25-1 to TRBJ1-1; TRBD1 aligns across 8 bases. The CDR3 has 15 residues. Germline CDR1 MGHDK, CDR2 SYGVNS. V lost 3 bases and J lost 3; bases outside the gene matches: 6. CDR3 region: CASSEPQGAYTEAFF. The CDR3 bases are TGTGCCAGCAGTGAGCCTCAGGGGGCTTACACTGAAGCTTTCTTT.

This chain links TRBV5-6 with TRBJ1-1, with 7 bases matching TRBD1. CDR1 is SGHDT, CDR2 YYEEEE, per germline. The CDR3 sequence is 15 residues long. J gave up 1 base and V 6 bases, and 9 bases lay outside the gene matches. CDR3 DNA sequence: TGTGCCAGCACCCCGTGGGCAGGGGGGAACACTGAAGCTTTCTTT. Protein product: CASTPWAGGNTEAFF. The whole variable domain, filled in from reference TRBV5-6 and TRBJ1-1, reads DAGVTQSPTHLIKTRGQQVTLRCSPKSGHDTVSWYQQALGQGPQFIFQYYEEEERQRGNFPDRFSGHQFPNYSSELNVNALLLGDSALYLCASTPWAGGNTEAFFGQGTRLTVV.

Here the CDR3 reads CASSSPRGGALYGYTF. Written as DNA, the CDR3 is TGTGCCAGCAGTTCCCCGCGAGGGGGCGCGCTCTATGGCTACACCTTC. The J gene is TRBJ1-2, the V gene TRBV27, with 7 bases identical to TRBD1. Germline-derived CDR1 and CDR2 are MNHEY and SMNVEV (reference sequence). V dropped 4 bases and J dropped 4; count of bases not matched to a gene: 12. The CDR3 is 16 amino acids.

The V gene is TRBV4-1, the J gene TRBJ2-5, with D maybe TRBD2 (6 bases). The CDR3 runs 16 residues. The germline V gene has CDR1 MGHRA and CDR2 YSYEKL. The ends were cut back, 6 bases at V and 1 base at J, with 18 bases in the middle. DNA of the CDR3: TGCGCCAGCAGTCGGCTACGGCTAGCGAGCCAAGAGACCCAGTACTTC. This translates into CASSRLRLASQETQYF.

This clone was picked up many times. Other nucleotide sequences from this sample produce the same CDR3. This rearrangement joins TRBV29-1 to TRBJ1-2; no clear D gene. V gave up 4 bases and J gave up 4 bases, with 13 bases separating them. CDR1 SQVTM and CDR2 ANQGSEA come from the germline V gene. The CDR3 loop spans 13 amino acids. The CDR3 DNA reads TGCAGCGTTGGGGGTGGAGGGTTCTATGGCTACACCTTC. Protein sequence: CSVGGGGFYGYTF.

This chain uses TRBV1 with TRBJ1-1. TRBV1 is assigned pseudogene status. This CDR3 has 16 amino acids. CDR3 DNA: TGCACCAGCAGCCAAATCCGGAGGGACGGACACGATGAAGCTTTCTTT. Amino acids: CTSSQIRRDGHDEAFF.

The chain combines TRBV5-1 with TRBJ1-3; D remains ambiguous. The germline gives CDR1 SGHRS, CDR2 YFSETQ. V was shortened by 0 bases and J by 0 bases, with 10 bases between the two germline ends. The CDR3 has 16 amino acids. This CDR3 is CASSLVFTNSGNTIYF. The DNA for the CDR3 is TGCGCCAGCAGCTTGGTTTTTACCAACTCTGGAAACACCATATATTTT.

The V gene is TRBV4-1, the J gene TRBJ2-7, with 11 bases matching TRBD2. This CDR3 has 15 residues. CDR1 MGHRA and CDR2 YSYEKL come from the germline V gene. V shed 5 bases, J shed 2 bases, and the junction held 5 bases outside the gene matches. The CDR3 here is CASSEGLAGPYEQYF. In DNA form, the CDR3 reads TGCGCCAGCAGCGAAGGACTAGCGGGCCCCTACGAGCAGTACTTC.

This rearrangement joins TRBV4-1 to TRBJ1-2; tentative D call: TRBD1 (5 bases). This CDR3 spans 14 amino acids. Trimming pared 0 bases from V and 2 bases from J, leaving 7 bases between. Germline loops: CDR1 MGHRA, CDR2 YSYEKL. In DNA form, the CDR3 reads TGCGCCAGCAGCCAAGATTACAGGAACTATGGCTACACCTTC. Protein sequence: CASSQDYRNYGYTF.

This chain connects TRBV28 to TRBJ2-7; TRBD1 is a possible D gene (6 bases). This CDR3 is 15 amino acids long. CDR1 is MDHEN, CDR2 SYDVKM, per germline. Trimming shortened V by 6 bases and J by 0 bases, and 15 bases separated the two germline ends. The CDR3 sequence: CASSQQGLYSYEQYF. DNA for the CDR3: TGTGCCAGCAGCCAGCAGGGGCTATACTCCTACGAGCAGTACTTC.